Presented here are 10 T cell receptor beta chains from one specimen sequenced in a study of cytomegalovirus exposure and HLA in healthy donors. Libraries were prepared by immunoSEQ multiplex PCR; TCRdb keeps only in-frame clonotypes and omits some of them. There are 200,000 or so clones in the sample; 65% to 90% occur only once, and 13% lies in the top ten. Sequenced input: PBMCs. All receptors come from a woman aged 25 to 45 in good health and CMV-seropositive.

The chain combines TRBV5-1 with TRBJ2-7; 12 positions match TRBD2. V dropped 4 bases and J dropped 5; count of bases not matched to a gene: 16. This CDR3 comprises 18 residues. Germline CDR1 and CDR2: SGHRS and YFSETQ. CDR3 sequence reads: CASSLLASGRALVDEQYF. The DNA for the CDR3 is TGCGCCAGCAGCCTGCTGGCTAGCGGGAGGGCCTTGGTTGACGAGCAGTACTTC.

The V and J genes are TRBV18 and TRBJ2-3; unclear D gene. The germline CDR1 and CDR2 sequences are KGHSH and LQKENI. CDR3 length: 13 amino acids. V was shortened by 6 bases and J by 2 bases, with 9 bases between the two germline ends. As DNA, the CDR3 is TGTGCCAGCTCGGCCGAAATCACAGATACGCAGTATTTT. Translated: CASSAEITDTQYF.

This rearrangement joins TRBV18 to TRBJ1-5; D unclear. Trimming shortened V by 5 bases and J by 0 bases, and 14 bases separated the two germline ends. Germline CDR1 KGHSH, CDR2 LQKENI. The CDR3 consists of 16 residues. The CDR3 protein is CASSTAPGNSNQPQHF. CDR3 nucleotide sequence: TGTGCCAGCTCAACCGCCCCGGGGAATAGCAATCAGCCCCAGCATTTT.

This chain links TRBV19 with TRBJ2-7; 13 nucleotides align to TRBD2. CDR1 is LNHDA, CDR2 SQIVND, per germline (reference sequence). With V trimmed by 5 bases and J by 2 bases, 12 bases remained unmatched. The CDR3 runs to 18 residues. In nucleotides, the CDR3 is TGTGCCAGTAGTCTCAGGACTAGCGGGAGAGGGGGCCCCTACGAGCAGTACTTC. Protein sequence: CASSLRTSGRGGPYEQYF.

The CDR3 DNA reads TGCGCCAGCAGCCAAGAGGACGGAAGCGGGATTACAGATACGCAGTATTTT. Translation: CASSQEDGSGITDTQYF. This chain uses TRBV4-1 with TRBJ2-3, with TRBD2 matching over 7 bases. In germline, CDR1 is MGHRA, CDR2 YSYEKL. Unmatched junction bases numbered 9, after V lost 0 bases and J lost 3 bases. This CDR3 comprises 17 residues.

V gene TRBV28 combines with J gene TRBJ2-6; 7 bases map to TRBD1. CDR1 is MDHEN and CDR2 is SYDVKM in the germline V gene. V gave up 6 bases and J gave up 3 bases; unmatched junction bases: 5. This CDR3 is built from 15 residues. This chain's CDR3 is CASSPTGDGANVLTF. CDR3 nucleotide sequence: TGTGCCAGCAGCCCAACAGGGGATGGGGCCAACGTCCTGACTTTC. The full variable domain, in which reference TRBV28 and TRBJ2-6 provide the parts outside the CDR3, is DVKVTQSSRYLVKRTGEKVFLECVQDMDHENMFWYRQDPGLGLRLIYFSYDVKMKEKGDIPEGYSVSREKKERFSLILESASTNQTSMYLCASSPTGDGANVLTFGAGSRLTVL.

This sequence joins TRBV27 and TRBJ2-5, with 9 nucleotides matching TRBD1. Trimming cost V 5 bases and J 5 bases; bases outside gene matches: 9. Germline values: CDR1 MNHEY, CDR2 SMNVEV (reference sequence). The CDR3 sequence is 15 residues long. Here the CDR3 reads CASSARTGQGETQYF. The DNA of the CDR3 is TGTGCCAGCAGTGCTAGGACCGGACAGGGGGAGACCCAGTACTTC.

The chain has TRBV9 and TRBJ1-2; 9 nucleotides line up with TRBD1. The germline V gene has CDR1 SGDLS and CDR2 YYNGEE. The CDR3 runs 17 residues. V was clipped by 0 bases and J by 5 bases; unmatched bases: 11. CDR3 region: CASSVGDRDSLVYGYTF. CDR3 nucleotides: TGTGCCAGCAGCGTAGGGGACAGGGATAGTTTAGTATATGGCTACACCTTC.

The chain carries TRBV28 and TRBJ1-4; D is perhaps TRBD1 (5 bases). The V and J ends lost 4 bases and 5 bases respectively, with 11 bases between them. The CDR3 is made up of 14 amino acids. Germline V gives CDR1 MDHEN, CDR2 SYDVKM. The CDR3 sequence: CASSSGRGNEKLFF. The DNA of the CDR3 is TGTGCCAGCAGTTCAGGGCGGGGGAATGAAAAACTGTTTTTT. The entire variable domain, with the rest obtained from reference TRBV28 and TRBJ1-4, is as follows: DVKVTQSSRYLVKRTGEKVFLECVQDMDHENMFWYRQDPGLGLRLIYFSYDVKMKEKGDIPEGYSVSREKKERFSLILESASTNQTSMYLCASSSGRGNEKLFFGSGTQLSVL.

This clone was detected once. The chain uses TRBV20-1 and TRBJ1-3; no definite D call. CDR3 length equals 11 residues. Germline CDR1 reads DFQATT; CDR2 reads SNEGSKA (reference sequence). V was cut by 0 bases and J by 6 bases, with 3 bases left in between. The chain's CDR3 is CSARDLNTIYF. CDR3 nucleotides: TGCAGTGCTAGAGATCTAAACACCATATATTTT.